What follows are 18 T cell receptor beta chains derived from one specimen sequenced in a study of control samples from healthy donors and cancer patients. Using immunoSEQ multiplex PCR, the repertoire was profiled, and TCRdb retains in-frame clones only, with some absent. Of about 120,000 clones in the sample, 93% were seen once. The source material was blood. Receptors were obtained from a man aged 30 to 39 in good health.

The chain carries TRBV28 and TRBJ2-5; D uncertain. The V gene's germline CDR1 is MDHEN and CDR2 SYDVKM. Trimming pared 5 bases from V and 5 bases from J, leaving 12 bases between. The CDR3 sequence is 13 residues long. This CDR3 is CASSTPPSETQYF. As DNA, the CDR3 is TGTGCCAGCAGTACACCCCCTTCGGAGACCCAGTACTTC.

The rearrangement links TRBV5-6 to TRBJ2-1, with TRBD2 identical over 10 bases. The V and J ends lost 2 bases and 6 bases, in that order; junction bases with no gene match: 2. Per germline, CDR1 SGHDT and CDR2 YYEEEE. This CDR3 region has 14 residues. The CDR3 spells CASSLAGGLNEQFF. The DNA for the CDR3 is TGTGCCAGCAGCTTAGCGGGGGGGCTCAATGAGCAGTTCTTC.

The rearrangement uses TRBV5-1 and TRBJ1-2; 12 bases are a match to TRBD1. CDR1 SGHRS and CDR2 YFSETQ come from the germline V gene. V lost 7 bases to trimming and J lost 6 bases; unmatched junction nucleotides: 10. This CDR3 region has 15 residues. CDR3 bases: TGCGCCAGCGCTACCGGGACAGGGGGCCGGAATGGCTACACCTTC. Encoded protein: CASATGTGGRNGYTF.

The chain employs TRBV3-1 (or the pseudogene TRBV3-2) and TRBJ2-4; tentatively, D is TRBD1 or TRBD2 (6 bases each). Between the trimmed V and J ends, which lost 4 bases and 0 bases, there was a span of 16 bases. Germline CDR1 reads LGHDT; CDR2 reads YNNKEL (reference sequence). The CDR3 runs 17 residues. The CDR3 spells CASSRALGGLAKNIQYF. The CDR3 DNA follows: TGTGCCAGCAGCCGAGCACTAGGGGGGTTAGCCAAAAACATTCAGTACTTC.

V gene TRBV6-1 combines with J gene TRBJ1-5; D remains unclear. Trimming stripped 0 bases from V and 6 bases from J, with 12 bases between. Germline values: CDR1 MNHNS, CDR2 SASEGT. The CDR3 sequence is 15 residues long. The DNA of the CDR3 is TGTGCCAGCAGTGAAGCTTCGGGTTCCGGTCAGCCCCAGCATTTT. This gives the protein CASSEASGSGQPQHF.

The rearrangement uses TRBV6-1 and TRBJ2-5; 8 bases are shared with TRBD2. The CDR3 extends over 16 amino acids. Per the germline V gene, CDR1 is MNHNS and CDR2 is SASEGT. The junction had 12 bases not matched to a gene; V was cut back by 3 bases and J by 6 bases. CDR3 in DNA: TGTGCCAGCAGTGAGGGACTAGTAGCTTCCGTAAAGACCCAGTACTTC. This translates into CASSEGLVASVKTQYF.

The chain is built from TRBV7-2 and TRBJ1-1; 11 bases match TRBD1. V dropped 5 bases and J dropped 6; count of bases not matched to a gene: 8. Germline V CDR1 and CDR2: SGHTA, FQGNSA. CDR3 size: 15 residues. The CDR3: CASSPGPGQGAEAFF. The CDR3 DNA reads TGTGCCAGCAGCCCCGGGCCGGGACAGGGGGCTGAAGCTTTCTTT.

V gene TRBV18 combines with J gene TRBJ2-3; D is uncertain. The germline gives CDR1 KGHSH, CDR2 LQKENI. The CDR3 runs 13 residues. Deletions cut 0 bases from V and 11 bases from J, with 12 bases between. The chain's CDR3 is CASSPPSSYGQYF. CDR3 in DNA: TGTGCCAGCTCACCACCGTCTTCGTACGGGCAGTATTTT.

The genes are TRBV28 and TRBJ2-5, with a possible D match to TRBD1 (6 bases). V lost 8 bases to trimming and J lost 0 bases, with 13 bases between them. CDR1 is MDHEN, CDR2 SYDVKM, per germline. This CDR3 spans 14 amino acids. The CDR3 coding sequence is TGTGCCAGCTGGGTAACAGGGCACCAAGAGACCCAGTACTTC. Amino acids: CASWVTGHQETQYF.

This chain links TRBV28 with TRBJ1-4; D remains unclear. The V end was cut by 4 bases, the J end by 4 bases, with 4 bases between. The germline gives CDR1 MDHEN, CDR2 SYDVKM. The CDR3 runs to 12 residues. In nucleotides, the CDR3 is TGTGCCAGCAGTTCACTTAATGAAAAACTGTTTTTT. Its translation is CASSSLNEKLFF.

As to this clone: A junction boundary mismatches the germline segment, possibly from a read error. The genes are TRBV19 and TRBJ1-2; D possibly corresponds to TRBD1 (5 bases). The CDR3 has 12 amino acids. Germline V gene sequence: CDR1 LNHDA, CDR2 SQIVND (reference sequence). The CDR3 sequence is CASSISGSGYAF. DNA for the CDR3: TGTGCCAGTAGTATATCAGGGAGTGGCTACGCCTTC.

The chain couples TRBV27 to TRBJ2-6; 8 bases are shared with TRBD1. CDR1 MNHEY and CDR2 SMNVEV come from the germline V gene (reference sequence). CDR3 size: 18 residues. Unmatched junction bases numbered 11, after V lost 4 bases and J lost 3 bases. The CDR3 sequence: CASSSPGQAAVGANVLTF. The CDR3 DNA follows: TGTGCCAGCAGTTCACCGGGACAGGCCGCGGTTGGGGCCAACGTCCTGACTTTC.

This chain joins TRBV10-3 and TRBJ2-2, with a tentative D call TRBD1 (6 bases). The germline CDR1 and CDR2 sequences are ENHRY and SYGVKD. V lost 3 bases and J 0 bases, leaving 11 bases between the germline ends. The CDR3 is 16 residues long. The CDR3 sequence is CAISESQGTNTGELFF. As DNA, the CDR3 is TGTGCCATCAGTGAAAGTCAGGGGACGAACACCGGGGAGCTGTTTTTT.

The CDR3 reads CASSLDTSNYGYTF. As DNA, the CDR3 is TGCGCCAGCAGCCTGGACACGTCCAACTATGGCTACACCTTC. V and J are TRBV5-1 and TRBJ1-2; weak D call: TRBD1 (5 bases). Trimming cost V 4 bases and J 2 bases, with 12 bases left between them. This CDR3 region has 14 residues. Germline CDR1 SGHRS, CDR2 YFSETQ.

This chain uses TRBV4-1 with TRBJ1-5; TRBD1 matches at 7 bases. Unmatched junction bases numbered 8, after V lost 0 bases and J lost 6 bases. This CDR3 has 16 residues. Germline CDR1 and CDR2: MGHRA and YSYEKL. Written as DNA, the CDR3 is TGCGCCAGCAGCCAAGATCCTGGACAGGTTGGTCAGCCCCAGCATTTT. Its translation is CASSQDPGQVGQPQHF.

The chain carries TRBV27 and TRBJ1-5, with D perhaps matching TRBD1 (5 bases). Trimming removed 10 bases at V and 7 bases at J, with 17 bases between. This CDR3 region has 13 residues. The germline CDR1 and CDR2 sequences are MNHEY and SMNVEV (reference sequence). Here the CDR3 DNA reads TGTGCCACCGCCTCGAGGGGAGGCCAGCCCCAGCATTTT. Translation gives CATASRGGQPQHF.

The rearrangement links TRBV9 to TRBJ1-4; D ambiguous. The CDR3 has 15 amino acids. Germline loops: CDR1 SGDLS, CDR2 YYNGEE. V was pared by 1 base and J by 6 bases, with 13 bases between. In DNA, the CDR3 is TGTGCCAGCAGCGTACAAGCAGTCGCGTATGAAAAACTGTTTTTT. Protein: CASSVQAVAYEKLFF.

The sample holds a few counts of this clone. The CDR3 sequence is CASSPGQGGYGYTF. For the CDR3, the DNA is TGTGCCAGCAGCCCGGGACAGGGAGGATATGGCTACACCTTC. The V call is TRBV2, the J call TRBJ1-2; 9 bases align to TRBD1. V lost 6 bases to trimming and J lost 5 bases; unmatched junction nucleotides: 7. The CDR3 runs 14 residues. The germline V gene encodes CDR1 SNHLY and CDR2 FYNNEI.